This T cell receptor (beta chain) originates from a study of tumor and adjacent non-tumor tissue in lung cancer. This sample's RNA came from whole unsorted tissue. The normal lung tissue was taken more than 3 cm from the tumor edge. TCRbeta libraries were built with three rounds of nested PCR, modified from ARM-PCR. TCRdb itself ran the multiplex PCR reads through MiXCR, one entry per CDR3 protein. The data show 52,000 or so distinct CDR3 sequences, with about 70% seen just once and approximately 23% held by the top ten. The CDR3 is 12 amino acids. Per the germline V gene, CDR1 is SGHTS and CDR2 is YDEGEE. For this clonotype: This may be a read error, as it is one base from a much larger clone.

What was sequenced was distant non-tumor lung tissue. The clonotype was recovered from a woman aged 55-69 years with non-small cell lung cancer. The chain joins TRBV5-8 to TRBJ2-1; a possible D gene is TRBD1 (5 bases). The CDR3 protein is CASRGSDNEQFF. The CDR3 DNA follows: TGTGCCAGTAGGGGCTCCGACAATGAGCAGTTCTTC. Complete variable domain (other parts from reference TRBV5-8 and TRBJ2-1): EAGVTQSPTHLIKTRGQQATLRCSPISGHTSVYWYQQALGLGLQFLLWYDEGEERNRGNFPPRFSGRQFPNYSSELNVNALELEDSALYLCASRGSDNEQFFGPGTRLTVL.